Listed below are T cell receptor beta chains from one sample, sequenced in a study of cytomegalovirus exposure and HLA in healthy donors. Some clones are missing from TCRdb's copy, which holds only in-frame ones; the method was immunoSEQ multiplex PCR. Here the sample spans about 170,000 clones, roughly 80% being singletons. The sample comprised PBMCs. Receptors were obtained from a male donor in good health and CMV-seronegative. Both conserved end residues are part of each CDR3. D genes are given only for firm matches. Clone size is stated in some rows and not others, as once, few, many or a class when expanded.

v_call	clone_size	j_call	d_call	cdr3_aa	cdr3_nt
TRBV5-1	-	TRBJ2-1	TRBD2	CASSRAASGRWVMGEQFF	TGCGCCAGCAGCCGCGCGGCTAGCGGGAGATGGGTTATGGGTGAGCAGTTCTTC
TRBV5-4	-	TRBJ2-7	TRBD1	CASSSGQTYEQYF	TGTGCCAGCAGCTCGGGACAGACCTACGAGCAGTACTTC
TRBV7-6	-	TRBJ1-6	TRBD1	CASSIRDRDRGRSSYNSPLHF	TGTGCCAGCAGCATTAGGGACAGGGACAGGGGTAGGAGCTCCTATAATTCACCCCTCCACTTT
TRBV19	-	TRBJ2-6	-	CASSYQAVAGANVLTF	TGTGCCAGTAGTTATCAGGCCGTGGCTGGGGCCAACGTCCTGACTTTC
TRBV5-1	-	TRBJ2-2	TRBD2	CASSQGLAEPNTGELFF	TGCGCCAGCAGCCAGGGACTAGCGGAGCCGAACACCGGGGAGCTGTTTTTT
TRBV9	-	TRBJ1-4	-	CASSPGGSATNEKLFF	TGTGCCAGCAGCCCCGGGGGATCTGCAACTAATGAAAAACTGTTTTTT
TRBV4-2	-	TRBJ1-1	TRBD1	CASSVGGQTNTEAFF	TGTGCCAGCAGTGTGGGGGGACAGACGAACACTGAAGCTTTCTTT
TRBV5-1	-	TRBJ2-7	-	CASSLLSDSYYEQYF	TGCGCCAGCAGCTTGTTGTCGGACTCCTACTACGAGCAGTACTTC
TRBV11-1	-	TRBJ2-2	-	CASSLGQGPANTGELFF	TGTGCCAGCAGCTTAGGGCAGGGGCCAGCGAACACCGGGGAGCTGTTTTTT
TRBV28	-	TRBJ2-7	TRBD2	CASSSPGLALYEQYF	TGTGCCAGCAGTTCTCCGGGACTAGCGCTCTACGAGCAGTACTTC
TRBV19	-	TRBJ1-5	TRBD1	CASSEGALGQPQHF	TGTGCCAGTAGTGAGGGGGCGCTCGGGCAGCCCCAGCATTTT
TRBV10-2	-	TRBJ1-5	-	CASRNRDDNQPQHF	TGCGCCAGCAGAAACCGGGATGACAATCAGCCCCAGCATTTT
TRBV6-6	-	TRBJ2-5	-	CASSGSRVVETQYF	TGTGCCAGTAGCGGATCAAGAGTGGTGGAGACCCAGTACTTC
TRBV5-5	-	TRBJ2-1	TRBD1	CASSATGSKWDNEQFF	TGTGCCAGCAGCGCGACAGGGTCTAAATGGGACAATGAGCAGTTCTTC
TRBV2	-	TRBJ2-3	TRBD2	CASSGRTSGTDTQYF	TGTGCCAGCAGTGGACGGACTAGCGGCACAGATACGCAGTATTTT
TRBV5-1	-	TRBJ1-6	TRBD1	CASSSGTGNSPLHF	TGCGCCAGCAGCTCCGGGACAGGGAATTCACCCCTCCACTTT
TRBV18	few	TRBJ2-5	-	CASSPQGSSQETQYF	TGTGCCAGCTCACCTCAGGGATCATCACAAGAGACCCAGTACTTC
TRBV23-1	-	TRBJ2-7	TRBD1	CASSQGTGPYEQYF	TGCGCCAGCAGTCAAGGGACAGGCCCCTACGAGCAGTACTTC
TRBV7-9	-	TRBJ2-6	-	CASSPWTGNGANVLTF	TGTGCCAGCAGCCCATGGACTGGGAATGGGGCCAACGTCCTGACTTTC
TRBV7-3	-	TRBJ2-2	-	CASSRGGTGELFF	TGTGCCAGCAGCCGCGGAGGCACCGGGGAGCTGTTTTTT
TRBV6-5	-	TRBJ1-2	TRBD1	CASSSEGTGYYGYTF	TGTGCCAGCAGTTCCGAAGGGACAGGGTACTATGGCTACACCTTC
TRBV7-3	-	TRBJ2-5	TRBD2	CASSLTPLAGGETQYF	TGTGCCAGCAGCTTAACACCCCTGGCGGGAGGGGAGACCCAGTACTTC
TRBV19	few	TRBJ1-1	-	CASSMGRDTEAFF	TGTGCCAGTAGTATGGGGAGGGACACTGAAGCTTTCTTT
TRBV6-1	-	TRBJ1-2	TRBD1	CASSAETGSLYGYTF	TGTGCCAGCAGTGCCGAGACAGGGAGCCTCTATGGCTACACCTTC
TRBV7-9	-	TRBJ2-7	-	CASSLPGGYEQYF	TGTGCCAGCAGCTTGCCAGGGGGGTACGAGCAGTACTTC
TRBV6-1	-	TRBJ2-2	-	CASSETGYTGELFF	TGTGCCAGCAGTGAAACAGGGTACACCGGGGAGCTGTTTTTT
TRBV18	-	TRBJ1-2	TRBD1	CASSPKEQGDYGYTF	TGTGCCAGCTCACCAAAAGAACAGGGGGACTATGGCTACACCTTC
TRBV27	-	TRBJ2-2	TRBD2	CASSPRGEGSGGRTGELFF	TGTGCCAGCAGTCCCCGGGGAGAGGGGTCGGGAGGGCGTACCGGGGAGCTGTTTTTT